This entry is about one T cell receptor beta chain. Germline-derived CDR1 and CDR2 are SNHLY and FYNNEI. Trimming took 7 bases from V and 10 from J; bases not matched to a gene: 4. The CDR3 has 11 amino acids. Original processing notes: Reference gene primer amplification yielded estimated nucleated cell counts. Data came from immunoSEQ multiplex PCR; TCRdb stores just in-frame clones and leaves some out. D and trimming come from the DNA, and the V and J calls and clone size come from that table. The table has around 140,000 clones, about 80% seen once. The source of the sample is a study of blood T cell repertoires in COVID-19. Study background: The United States, Italy and Spain provided the acute and convalescent COVID-19 samples. In each case, the material was cDNA or gDNA derived from T cells, B-cell-depleted T cells, or PBMCs.

Material for sequencing was peripheral blood. This TCR came from a woman aged 60-75 years with acute or convalescent COVID-19. V usage is TRBV2 and J usage is TRBJ2-1, with 7 bases that match TRBD1. The CDR3 DNA follows: TGTGCCAGCAAAACAGGGGAGGAGCAGTTCTTC. Translating it yields CASKTGEEQFF. The full variable domain, with the rest looked up from reference TRBV2 and TRBJ2-1, is EPEVTQTPSHQVTQMGQEVILRCVPISNHLYFYWYRQILGQKVEFLVSFYNNEISEKSEIFDDQFSVERPDGSNFTLKIRSTKLEDSAMYFCASKTGEEQFFGPGTRLTVL.